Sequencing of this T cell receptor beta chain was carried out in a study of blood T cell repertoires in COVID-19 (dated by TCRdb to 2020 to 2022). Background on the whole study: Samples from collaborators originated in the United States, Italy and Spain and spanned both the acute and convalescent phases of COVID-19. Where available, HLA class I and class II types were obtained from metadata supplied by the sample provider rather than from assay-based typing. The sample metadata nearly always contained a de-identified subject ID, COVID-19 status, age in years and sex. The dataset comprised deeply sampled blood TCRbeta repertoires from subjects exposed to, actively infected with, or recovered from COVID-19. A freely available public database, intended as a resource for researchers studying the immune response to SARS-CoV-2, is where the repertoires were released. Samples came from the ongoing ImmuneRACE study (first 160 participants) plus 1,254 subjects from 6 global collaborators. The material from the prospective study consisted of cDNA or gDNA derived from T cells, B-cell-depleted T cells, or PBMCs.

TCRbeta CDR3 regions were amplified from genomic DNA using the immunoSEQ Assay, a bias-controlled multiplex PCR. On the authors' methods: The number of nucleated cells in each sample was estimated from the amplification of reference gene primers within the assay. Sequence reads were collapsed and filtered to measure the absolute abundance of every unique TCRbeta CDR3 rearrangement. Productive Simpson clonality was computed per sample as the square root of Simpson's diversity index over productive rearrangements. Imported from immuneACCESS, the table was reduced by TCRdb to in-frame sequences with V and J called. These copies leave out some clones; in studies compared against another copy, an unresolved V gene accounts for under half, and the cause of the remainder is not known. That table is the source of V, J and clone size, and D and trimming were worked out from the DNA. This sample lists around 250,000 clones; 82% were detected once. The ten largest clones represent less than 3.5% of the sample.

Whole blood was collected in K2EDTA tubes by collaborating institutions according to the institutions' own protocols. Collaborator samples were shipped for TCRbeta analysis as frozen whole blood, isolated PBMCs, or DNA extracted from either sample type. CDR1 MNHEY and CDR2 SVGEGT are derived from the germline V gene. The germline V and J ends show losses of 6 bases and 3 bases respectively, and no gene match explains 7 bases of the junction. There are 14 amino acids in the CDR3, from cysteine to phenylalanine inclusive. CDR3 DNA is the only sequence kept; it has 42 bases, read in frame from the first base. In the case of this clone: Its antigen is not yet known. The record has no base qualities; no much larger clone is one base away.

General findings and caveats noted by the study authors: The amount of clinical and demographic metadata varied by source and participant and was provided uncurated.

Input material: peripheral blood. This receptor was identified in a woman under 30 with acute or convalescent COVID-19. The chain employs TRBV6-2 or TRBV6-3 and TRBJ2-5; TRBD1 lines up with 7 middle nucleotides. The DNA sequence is TGTGCCAGCAGCCCCGGGACAGAGAAAGAGACCCAGTACTTC. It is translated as CASSPGTEKETQYF.